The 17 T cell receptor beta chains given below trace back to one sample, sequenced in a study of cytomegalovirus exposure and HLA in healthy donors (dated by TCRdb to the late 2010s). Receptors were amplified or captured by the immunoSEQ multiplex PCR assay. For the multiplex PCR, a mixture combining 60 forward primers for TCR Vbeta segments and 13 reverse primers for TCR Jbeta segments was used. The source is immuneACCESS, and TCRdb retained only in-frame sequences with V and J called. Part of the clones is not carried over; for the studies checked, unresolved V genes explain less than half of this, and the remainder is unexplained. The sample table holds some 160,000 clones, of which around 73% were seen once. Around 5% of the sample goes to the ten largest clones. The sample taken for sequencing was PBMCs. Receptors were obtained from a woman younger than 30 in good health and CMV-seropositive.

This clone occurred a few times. CDR3 amino acids: CASSQRVAGELFF. The DNA of the CDR3 is TGTGCCAGCAGCCAGCGCGTAGCCGGGGAGCTGTTTTTT. The V and J genes are TRBV7-6 and TRBJ2-2; no reliable D call. Per the germline V gene, CDR1 is SGHVS and CDR2 is FNYEAQ. With 5 bases removed from V and 6 bases from J, the gap between germline ends came to 10 bases. CDR3 length: 13 amino acids.

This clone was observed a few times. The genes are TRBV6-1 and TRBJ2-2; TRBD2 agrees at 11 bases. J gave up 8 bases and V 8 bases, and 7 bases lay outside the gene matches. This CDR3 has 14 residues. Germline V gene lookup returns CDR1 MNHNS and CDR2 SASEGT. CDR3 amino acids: CASLAGGPWGELFF. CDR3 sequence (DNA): TGTGCCAGCTTAGCGGGGGGGCCTTGGGGGGAGCTGTTTTTT.

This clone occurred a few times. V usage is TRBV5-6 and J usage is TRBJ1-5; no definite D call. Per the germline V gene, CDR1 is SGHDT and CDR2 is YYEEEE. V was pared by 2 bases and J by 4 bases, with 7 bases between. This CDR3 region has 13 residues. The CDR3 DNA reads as TGTGCCAGCAGCTTTGGGGAGAATCAGCCCCAGCATTTT. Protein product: CASSFGENQPQHF.

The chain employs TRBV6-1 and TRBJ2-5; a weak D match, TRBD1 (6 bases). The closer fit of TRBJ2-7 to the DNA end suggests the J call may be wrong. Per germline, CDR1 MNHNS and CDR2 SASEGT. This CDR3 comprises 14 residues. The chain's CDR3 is CASSEETGSYEQYF. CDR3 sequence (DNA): TGTGCCAGCAGTGAGGAGACAGGATCCTACGAGCAGTACTTC.

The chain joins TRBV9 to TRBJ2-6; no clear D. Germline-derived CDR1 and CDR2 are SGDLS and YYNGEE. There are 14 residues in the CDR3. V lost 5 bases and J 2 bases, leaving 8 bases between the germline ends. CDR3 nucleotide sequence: TGTGCCAGCAGTTCCGAGCCTGGGGCCAACGTCCTGACTTTC. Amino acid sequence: CASSSEPGANVLTF.

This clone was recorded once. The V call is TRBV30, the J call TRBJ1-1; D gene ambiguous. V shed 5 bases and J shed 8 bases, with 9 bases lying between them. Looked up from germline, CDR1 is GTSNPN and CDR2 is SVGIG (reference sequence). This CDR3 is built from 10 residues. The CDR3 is CAWAGGEAFF. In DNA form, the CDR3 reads TGTGCCTGGGCAGGCGGGGAAGCTTTCTTT.

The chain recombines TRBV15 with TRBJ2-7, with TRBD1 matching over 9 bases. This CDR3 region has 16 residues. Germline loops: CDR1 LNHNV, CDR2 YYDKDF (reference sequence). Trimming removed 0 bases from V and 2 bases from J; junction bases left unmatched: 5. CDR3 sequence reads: CATSRDLGTGPYEQYF. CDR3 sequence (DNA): TGTGCCACCAGCAGAGATTTAGGGACAGGGCCCTACGAGCAGTACTTC.

The chain's CDR3 is CASSQEEDGTKKAFF. The DNA of the CDR3 is TGTGCCAGCAGCCAAGAGGAGGACGGGACAAAGAAAGCTTTCTTT. The chain couples TRBV14 to TRBJ1-1, with D possibly TRBD1 on 6 matching bases. V was trimmed by 0 bases and J by 9 bases, leaving 17 bases between them. The germline CDR1 and CDR2 sequences are SGHDN and FVKESK. The CDR3 length is 15 residues.

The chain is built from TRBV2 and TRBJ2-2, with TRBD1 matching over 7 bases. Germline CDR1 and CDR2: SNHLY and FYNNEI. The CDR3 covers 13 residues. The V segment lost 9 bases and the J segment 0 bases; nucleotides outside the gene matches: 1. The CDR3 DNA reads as TGTGCCAGTACAGGGGCGAACACCGGGGAGCTGTTTTTT. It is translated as CASTGANTGELFF. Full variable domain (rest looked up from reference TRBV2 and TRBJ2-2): EPEVTQTPSHQVTQMGQEVILRCVPISNHLYFYWYRQILGQKVEFLVSFYNNEISEKSEIFDDQFSVERPDGSNFTLKIRSTKLEDSAMYFCASTGANTGELFFGEGSRLTVL.

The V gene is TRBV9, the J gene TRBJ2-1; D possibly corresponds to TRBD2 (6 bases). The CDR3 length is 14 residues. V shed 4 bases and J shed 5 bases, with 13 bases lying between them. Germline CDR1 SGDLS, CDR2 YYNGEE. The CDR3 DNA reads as TGTGCCAGCAGCACACCGGGACTTCACAATGAGCAGTTCTTC. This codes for CASSTPGLHNEQFF.

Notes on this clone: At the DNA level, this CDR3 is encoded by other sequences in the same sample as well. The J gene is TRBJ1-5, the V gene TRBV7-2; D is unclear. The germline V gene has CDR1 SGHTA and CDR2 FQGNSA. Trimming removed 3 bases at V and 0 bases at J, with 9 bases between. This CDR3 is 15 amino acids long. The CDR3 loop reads CASSFSGSSNQPQHF. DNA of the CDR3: TGTGCCAGCAGCTTTAGCGGGTCTAGCAATCAGCCCCAGCATTTT.

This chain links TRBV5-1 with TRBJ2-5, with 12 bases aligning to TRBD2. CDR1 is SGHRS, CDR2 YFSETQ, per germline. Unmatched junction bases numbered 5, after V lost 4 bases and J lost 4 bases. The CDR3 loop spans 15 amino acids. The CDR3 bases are TGCGCCAGCAGCCCGACTAGCGGGGGTTCAGAGACCCAGTACTTC. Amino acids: CASSPTSGGSETQYF.

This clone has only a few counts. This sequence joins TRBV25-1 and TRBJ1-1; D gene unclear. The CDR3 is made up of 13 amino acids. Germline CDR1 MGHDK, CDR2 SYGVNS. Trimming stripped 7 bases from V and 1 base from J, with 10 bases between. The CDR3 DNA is TGTGCCAGCATCCAGATCGAGAACACTGAAGCTTTCTTT. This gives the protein CASIQIENTEAFF.

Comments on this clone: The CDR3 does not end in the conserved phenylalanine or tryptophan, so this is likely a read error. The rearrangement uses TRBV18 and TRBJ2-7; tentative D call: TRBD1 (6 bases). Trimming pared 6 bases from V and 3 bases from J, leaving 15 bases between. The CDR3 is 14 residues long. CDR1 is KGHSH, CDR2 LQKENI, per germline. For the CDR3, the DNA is TGTGCCAGCTCCAGATCACAGGGCCGCTACGAGCAGTACTCC. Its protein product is CASSRSQGRYEQYS.

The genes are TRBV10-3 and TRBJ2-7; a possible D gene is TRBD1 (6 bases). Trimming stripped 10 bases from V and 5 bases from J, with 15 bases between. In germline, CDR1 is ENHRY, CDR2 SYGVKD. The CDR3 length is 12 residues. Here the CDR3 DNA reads TGTGCCACTTCGGGGACATCTCACGAGCAGTACTTC. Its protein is CATSGTSHEQYF.

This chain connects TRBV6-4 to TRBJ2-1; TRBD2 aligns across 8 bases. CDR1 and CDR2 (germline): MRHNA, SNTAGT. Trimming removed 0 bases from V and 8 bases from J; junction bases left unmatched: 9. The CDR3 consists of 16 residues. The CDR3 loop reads CASSDSISGGRDEQFF. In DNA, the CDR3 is TGTGCCAGCAGTGACTCGATTTCGGGGGGGCGTGATGAGCAGTTCTTC.

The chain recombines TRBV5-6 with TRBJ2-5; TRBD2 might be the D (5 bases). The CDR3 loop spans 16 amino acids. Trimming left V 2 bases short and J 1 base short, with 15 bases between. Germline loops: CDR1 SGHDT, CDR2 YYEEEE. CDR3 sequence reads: CASSFGRAGRQETQYF. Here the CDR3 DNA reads TGTGCCAGCAGCTTCGGTCGGGCGGGCCGCCAAGAGACCCAGTACTTC. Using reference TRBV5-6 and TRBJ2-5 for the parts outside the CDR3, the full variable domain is DAGVTQSPTHLIKTRGQQVTLRCSPKSGHDTVSWYQQALGQGPQFIFQYYEEEERQRGNFPDRFSGHQFPNYSSELNVNALLLGDSALYLCASSFGRAGRQETQYFGPGTRLLVL.